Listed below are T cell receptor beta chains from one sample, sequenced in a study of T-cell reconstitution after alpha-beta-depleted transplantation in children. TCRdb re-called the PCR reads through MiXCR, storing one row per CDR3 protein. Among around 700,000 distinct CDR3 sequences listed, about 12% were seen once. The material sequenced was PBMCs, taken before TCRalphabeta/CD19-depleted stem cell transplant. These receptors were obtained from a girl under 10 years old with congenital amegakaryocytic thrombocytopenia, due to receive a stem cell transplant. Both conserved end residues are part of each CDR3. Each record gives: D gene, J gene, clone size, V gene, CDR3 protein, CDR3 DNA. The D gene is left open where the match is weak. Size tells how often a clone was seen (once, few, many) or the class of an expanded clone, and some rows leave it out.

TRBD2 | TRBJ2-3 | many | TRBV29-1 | CSGGLVPDTQYF | TGCAGCGGGGGACTAGTCCCAGATACGCAGTATTTT
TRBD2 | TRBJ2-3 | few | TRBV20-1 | CSASGGAGSTDTQYF | TGCAGTGCTAGTGGGGGAGCGGGAAGCACAGATACGCAGTATTTT
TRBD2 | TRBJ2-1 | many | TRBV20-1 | CSAPTSGNPNEQFF | TGCAGTGCTCCAACTAGCGGGAACCCCAATGAGCAGTTCTTC
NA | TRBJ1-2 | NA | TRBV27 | CASSFGITQGYTF | TGTGCCAGCAGTTTTGGCATAACTCAGGGCTACACCTTC
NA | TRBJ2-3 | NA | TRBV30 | CAWILAATDTQYF | TGTGCCTGGATCTTGGCAGCCACAGATACGCAGTATTTT
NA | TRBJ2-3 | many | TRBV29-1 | CSVEDRRRSTDTQYF | TGCAGCGTTGAAGATCGCAGAAGAAGCACAGATACGCAGTATTTT
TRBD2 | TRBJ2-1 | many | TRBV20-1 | CSASELAGGLNEQFF | TGCAGTGCTAGCGAACTAGCGGGAGGGTTGAATGAGCAGTTCTTC
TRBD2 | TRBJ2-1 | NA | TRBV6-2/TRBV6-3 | CASSRTSGSYGEQFF | TGTGCCAGCAGTCGGACTAGCGGGAGTTACGGTGAGCAGTTCTTC
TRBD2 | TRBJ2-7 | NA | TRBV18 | CASSPGTRGYEQYF | TGTGCCAGCTCACCCGGGACTAGAGGCTACGAGCAGTACTTC
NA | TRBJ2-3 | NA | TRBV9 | CASSARGGNTDTQYF | TGTGCCAGCAGCGCGAGAGGAGGCAACACAGATACGCAGTATTTT
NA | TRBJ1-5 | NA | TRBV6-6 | CASSYSISQPQHF | TGTGCCAGCAGTTACTCGATAAGCCAGCCCCAGCATTTT
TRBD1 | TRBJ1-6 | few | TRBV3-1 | CASSGGQGHSPLHF | TGTGCCAGCAGCGGAGGACAGGGACATTCACCCCTCCACTTT
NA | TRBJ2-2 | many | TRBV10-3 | CAISGAEFVNTGELFF | TGTGCCATCAGTGGGGCCGAGTTCGTGAACACCGGGGAGCTGTTTTTT
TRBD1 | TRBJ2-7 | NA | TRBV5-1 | CASSPGQATSYEQYF | TGCGCCAGCAGCCCAGGACAGGCAACCTCCTACGAGCAGTACTTC
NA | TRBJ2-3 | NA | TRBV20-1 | CSASKVTDTQYF | TGCAGTGCTAGTAAAGTAACAGATACGCAGTATTTT
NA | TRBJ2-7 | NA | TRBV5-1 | CASSFGPGGPYEQYF | NA
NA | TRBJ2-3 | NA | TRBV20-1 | CSALEMGASGIYADTQYF | TGCAGTGCCCTTGAAATGGGGGCCTCGGGTATTTATGCAGATACGCAGTATTTT
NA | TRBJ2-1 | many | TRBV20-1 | CSARDVNEQFF | TGCAGTGCCCGGGATGTGAATGAGCAGTTCTTC
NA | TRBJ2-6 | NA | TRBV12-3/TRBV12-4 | CASSFSFSGANALTF | TGTGCCAGCAGTTTCAGCTTCTCTGGGGCCAACGCCCTGACTTTC
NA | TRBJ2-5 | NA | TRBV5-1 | CASSLGVYRETQYF | TGCGCCAGCAGCTTGGGGGTGTATCGAGAGACCCAGTACTTC
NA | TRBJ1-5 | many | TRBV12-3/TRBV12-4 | CASSLTRSNQPQHF | TGTGCCAGCAGCCTAACAAGAAGCAATCAGCCCCAGCATTTT
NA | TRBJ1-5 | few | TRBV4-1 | CASSPRFDQPQHF | TGCGCCAGCAGCCCCCGCTTTGACCAGCCCCAGCATTTT
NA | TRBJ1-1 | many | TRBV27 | CASSSWISDKAFF | TGTGCCAGCAGTTCGTGGATCAGCGACAAAGCTTTCTTT
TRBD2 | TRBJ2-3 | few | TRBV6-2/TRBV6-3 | CASSYLSSGTQYF | TGTGCCAGCAGTTACCTCTCTAGCGGTACGCAGTATTTT
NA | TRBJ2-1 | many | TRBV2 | CASSGHAAQRTAYNEQFF | TGTGCCAGCAGTGGACACGCGGCCCAGCGGACGGCATACAATGAGCAGTTCTTC
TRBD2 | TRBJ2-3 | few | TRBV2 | CAIRDYSTDTQYF | TGTGCCATCCGGGACTACAGCACAGATACGCAGTATTTT
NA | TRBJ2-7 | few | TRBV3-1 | CASSQGPTDYEQYF | TGTGCCAGCAGCCAAGGGCCCACCGACTACGAGCAGTACTTC
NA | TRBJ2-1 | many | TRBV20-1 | CSARDPRSWYNEQFF | TGCAGTGCTAGAGACCCCCGTTCTTGGTACAATGAGCAGTTCTTC
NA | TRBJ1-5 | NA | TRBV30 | CAWSGQINQPQHF | TGTGCCTGGAGTGGACAGATTAATCAGCCCCAGCATTTT
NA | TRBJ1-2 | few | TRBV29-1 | CSVRNWELTQYGYTF | TGCAGCGTAAGGAACTGGGAATTAACGCAATATGGCTACACCTTC
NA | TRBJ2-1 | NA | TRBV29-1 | CSAAASYNEQFF | TGCAGCGCCGCGGCATCCTACAATGAGCAGTTCTTC
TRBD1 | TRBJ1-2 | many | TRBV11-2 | CASSLGAGTGATRNYGYTF | TGTGCCAGCAGCTTAGGTGCCGGGACAGGGGCGACCCGTAACTATGGCTACACCTTC
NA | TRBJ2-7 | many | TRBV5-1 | CASSLVANEQYF | TGCGCCAGCAGCCTAGTGGCTAACGAGCAGTACTTC
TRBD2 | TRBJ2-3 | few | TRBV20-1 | CSASSSGRVLPPYTQYF | TGCAGTGCTAGTTCTAGCGGGAGGGTCCTTCCCCCTTATACGCAGTATTTT
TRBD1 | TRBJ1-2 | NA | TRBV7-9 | CASSLDRGPMGGYTF | TGTGCCAGCAGCCTGGACAGGGGGCCCATGGGTGGCTACACCTTC
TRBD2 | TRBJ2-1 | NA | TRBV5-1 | CASSITSGARDNEQFF | TGCGCCAGCAGCATAACTAGCGGAGCCCGGGACAATGAGCAGTTCTTC
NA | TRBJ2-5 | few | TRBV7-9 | CASSLAPGPRETQYF | TGTGCCAGCAGCTTAGCGCCAGGCCCTCGGGAGACCCAGTACTTC
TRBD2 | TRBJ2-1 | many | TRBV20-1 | CSAPTSGSSNEQFF | TGCAGTGCTCCGACTAGCGGGAGTTCCAATGAGCAGTTCTTC
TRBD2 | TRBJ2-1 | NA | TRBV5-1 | CASSLEAGVYNNEQFF | TGCGCCAGCAGCTTGGAAGCGGGAGTATATAACAATGAGCAGTTCTTC
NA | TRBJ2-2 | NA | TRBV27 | CASSENHYANTGELFF | TGTGCCAGCAGTGAAAACCACTACGCCAACACCGGGGAGCTGTTTTTT
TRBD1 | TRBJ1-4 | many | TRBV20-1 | CSARDIRTGDEKLFF | TGCAGTGCTAGAGATATCAGGACAGGGGACGAAAAACTGTTTTTT
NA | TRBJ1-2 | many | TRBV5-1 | CASSPPDRFYGYTF | TGCGCCAGCAGCCCCCCTGACAGGTTCTATGGCTACACCTTC
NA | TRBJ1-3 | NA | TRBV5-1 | CASSLRGFTDTIYF | TGCGCCAGCAGCTTGAGGGGGTTTACCGACACCATATATTTT
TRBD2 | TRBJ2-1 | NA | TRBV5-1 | CASSPRLAGGPDEQFF | TGCGCCAGCAGCCCACGACTAGCGGGAGGGCCCGATGAGCAGTTCTTC
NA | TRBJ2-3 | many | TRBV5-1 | CASSLRTPVVDTQYF | TGCGCCAGCAGCTTGAGGACCCCCGTTGTAGATACGCAGTATTTT
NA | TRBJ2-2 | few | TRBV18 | CASSPPKREPGELFF | TGTGCCAGCTCACCACCGAAGCGAGAGCCCGGGGAGCTGTTTTTT